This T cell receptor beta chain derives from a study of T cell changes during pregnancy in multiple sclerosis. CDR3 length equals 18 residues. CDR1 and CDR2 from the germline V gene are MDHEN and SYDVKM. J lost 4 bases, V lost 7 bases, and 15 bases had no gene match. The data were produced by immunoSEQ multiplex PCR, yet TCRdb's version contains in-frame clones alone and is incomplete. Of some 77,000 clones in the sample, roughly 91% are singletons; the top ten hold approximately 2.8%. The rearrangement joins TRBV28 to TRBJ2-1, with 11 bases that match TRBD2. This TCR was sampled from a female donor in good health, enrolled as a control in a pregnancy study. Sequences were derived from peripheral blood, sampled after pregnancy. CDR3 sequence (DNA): TGTGCCAGCAATGGTGTACTAGCGGGAGTTTATGGGTACAATGAGCAGTTCTTC. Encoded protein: CASNGVLAGVYGYNEQFF.